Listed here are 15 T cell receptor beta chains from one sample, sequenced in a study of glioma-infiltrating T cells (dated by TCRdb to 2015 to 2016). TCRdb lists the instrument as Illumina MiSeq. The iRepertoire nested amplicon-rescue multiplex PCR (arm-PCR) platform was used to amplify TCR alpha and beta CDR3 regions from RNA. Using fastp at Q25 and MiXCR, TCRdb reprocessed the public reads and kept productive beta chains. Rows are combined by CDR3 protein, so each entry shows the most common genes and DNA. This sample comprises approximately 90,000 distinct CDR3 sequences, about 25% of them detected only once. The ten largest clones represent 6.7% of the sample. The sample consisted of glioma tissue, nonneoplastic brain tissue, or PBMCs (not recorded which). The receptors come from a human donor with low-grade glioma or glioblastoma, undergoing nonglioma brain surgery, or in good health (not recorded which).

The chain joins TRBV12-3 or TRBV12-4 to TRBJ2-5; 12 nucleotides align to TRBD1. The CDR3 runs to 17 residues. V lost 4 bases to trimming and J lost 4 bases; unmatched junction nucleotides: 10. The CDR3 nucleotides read TGTGCCAGCAGTTCAGCCGGGACAGGGGGCCATCGAGAGACCCAGTACTTC. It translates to CASSSAGTGGHRETQYF.

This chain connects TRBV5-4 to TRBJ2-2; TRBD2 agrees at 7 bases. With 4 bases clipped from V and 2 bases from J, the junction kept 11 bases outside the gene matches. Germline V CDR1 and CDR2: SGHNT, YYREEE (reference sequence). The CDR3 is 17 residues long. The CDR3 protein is CASSGRAGELNTGELFF. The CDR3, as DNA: TGTGCCAGCAGCGGGAGGGCCGGAGAATTAAACACCGGGGAGCTGTTTTTT.

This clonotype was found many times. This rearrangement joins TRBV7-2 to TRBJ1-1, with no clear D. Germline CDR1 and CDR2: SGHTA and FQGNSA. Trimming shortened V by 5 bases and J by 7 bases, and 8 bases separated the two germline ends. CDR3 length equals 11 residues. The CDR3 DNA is TGTGCCAGCAGCAAACTTAATGAAGCTTTCTTT. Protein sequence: CASSKLNEAFF.

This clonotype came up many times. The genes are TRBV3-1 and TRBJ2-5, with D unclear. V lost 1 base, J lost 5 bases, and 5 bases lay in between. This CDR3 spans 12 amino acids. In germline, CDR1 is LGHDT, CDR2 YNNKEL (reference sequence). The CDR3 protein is CASSQGLETQYF. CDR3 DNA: TGTGCCAGCAGCCAAGGCTTGGAGACCCAGTACTTC.

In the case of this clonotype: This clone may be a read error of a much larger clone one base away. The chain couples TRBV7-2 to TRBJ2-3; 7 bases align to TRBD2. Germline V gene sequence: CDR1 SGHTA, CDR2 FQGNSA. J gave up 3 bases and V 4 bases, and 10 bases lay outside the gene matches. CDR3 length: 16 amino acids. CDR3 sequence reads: CASSWLGGSWTDTQYF. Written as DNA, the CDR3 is TGTGCCAGCAGCTGGCTGGGCGGGAGTTGGACAGATACGCAGTATTTT.

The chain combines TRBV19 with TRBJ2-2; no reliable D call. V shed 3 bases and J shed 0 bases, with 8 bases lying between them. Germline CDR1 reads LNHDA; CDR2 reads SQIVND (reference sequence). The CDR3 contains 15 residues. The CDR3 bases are TGTGCCAGTAGTATCTCGTCCGCGAACACCGGGGAGCTGTTTTTT. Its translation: CASSISSANTGELFF.

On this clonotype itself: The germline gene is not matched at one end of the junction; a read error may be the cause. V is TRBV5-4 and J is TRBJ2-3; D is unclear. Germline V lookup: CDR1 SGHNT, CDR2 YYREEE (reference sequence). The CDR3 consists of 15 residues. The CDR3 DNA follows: TGTGCCAGCAGCTTGGAGGCCAGTCGAGGAGATACGCTGTATTTT. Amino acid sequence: CASSLEASRGDTLYF.

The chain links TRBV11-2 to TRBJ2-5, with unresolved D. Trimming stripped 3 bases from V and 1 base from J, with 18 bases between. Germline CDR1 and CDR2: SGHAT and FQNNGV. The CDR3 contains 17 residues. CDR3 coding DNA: TGTGCCAGCAGCTTTGGTTGGGGTAGCCAACGCCAAGAGACCCAGTACTTC. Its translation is CASSFGWGSQRQETQYF.

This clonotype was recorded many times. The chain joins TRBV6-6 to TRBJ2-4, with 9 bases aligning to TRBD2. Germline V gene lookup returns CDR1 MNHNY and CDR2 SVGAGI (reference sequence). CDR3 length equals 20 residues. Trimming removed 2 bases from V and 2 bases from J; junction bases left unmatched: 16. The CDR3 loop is CASSYPLGRGGEWTKNIQYF. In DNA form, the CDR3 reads TGTGCCAGCAGTTACCCCTTGGGGCGGGGGGGAGAGTGGACCAAAAACATTCAGTACTTC.

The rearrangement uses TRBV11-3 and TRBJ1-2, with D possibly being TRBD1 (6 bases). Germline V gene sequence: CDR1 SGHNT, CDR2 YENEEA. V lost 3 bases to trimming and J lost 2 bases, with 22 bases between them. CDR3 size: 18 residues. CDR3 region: CASSFFGRAWGQNYGYTF. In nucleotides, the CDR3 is TGTGCCAGCAGCTTTTTCGGCCGGGCCTGGGGGCAAAACTATGGCTACACCTTC.

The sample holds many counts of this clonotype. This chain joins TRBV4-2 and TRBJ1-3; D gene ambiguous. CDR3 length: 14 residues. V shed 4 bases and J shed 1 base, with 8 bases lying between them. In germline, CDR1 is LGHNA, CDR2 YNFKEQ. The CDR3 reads CASSPSTSGNTIYF. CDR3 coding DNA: TGTGCCAGCAGCCCCAGTACATCTGGAAACACCATATATTTT.

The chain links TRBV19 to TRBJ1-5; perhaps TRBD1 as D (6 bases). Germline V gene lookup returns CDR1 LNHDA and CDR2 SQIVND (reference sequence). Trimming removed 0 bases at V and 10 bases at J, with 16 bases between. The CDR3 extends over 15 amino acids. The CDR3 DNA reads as TGTGCCAGTAGTATAGAGGCTGGACAGAGGGGTCCCCAGCATTTT. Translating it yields CASSIEAGQRGPQHF.

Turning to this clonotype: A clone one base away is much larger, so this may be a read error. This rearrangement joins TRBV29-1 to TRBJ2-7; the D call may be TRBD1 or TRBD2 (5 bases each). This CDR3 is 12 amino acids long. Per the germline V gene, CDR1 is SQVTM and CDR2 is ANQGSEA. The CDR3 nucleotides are TGCAGCGGCCGGGACGGAGCCTACGAGCAGCACTTC. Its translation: CSGRDGAYEQHF.

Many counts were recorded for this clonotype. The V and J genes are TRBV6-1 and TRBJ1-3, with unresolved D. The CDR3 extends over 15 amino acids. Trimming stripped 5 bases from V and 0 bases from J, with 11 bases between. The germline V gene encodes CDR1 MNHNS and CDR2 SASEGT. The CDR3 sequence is CASSYRDSSGNTIYF. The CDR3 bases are TGTGCCAGCAGTTACCGGGATTCCTCTGGAAACACCATATATTTT.

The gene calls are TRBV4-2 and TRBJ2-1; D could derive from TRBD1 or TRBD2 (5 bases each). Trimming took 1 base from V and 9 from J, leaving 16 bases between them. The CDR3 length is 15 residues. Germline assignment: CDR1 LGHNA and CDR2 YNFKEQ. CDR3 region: CASSQARSSGAEQFF. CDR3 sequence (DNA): TGTGCCAGCAGCCAAGCCCGCAGCTCCGGGGCTGAGCAGTTCTTC.